Below are 29 T cell receptor beta chains sequenced from a single sample in a study of CD8+ T cells in alopecia areata. The treatment here: oral pan-JAK inhibitor, 5-10 mg twice daily. Extracted RNA was reverse transcribed, and the resulting cDNA served as sequencing template. Only in-frame clones appear in the TCRdb table, and some are missing; sequencing was by immunoSEQ multiplex PCR. The sample contains approximately 200,000 clones, 50% to 60% of which appear only once. Sequenced here: CD4+ T cells sorted from blood, sampled at week 4, from a patient treated with tofacitinib. These receptors were obtained from a human donor with alopecia areata.

In DNA form, the CDR3 reads TGTGCCAGCAGCCAAGGGACAGGGTCCGCCTACGAGCAGTACTTC. Residues: CASSQGTGSAYEQYF. This chain uses TRBV4-2 with TRBJ2-7; TRBD1 matches at 8 bases. Looked up from germline, CDR1 is LGHNA and CDR2 is YNFKEQ. V lost 1 base to trimming and J lost 2 bases; unmatched junction nucleotides: 4. The length of the CDR3 is 15 residues.

This clone was seen once. At one of its ends the junction is not consistent with the germline gene, which may arise from a read error. This rearrangement joins TRBV9 to TRBJ1-5; D is ambiguous. Germline CDR1 reads SGDLS; CDR2 reads YYNGEE. This CDR3 region has 8 residues. The CDR3 loop is CASSGPPF. The CDR3 DNA reads as TGTGCCAGCAGCGGGCCCCCCTTT.

This clone showed up just once. The gene calls are TRBV7-2 and TRBJ1-1; D not resolved. Trimming took 5 bases from V and 0 from J, leaving 13 bases between them. This CDR3 region has 15 residues. Germline V gene sequence: CDR1 SGHTA, CDR2 FQGNSA. The CDR3 sequence is CASSPDAVMNTEAFF. In DNA, the CDR3 is TGTGCCAGCAGCCCAGATGCGGTCATGAACACTGAAGCTTTCTTT. The variable domain in full, completed from reference TRBV7-2 and TRBJ1-1, reads GAGVSQSPSNKVTEKGKDVELRCDPISGHTALYWYRQSLGQGLEFLIYFQGNSAPDKSGLPSDRFSAERTGGSVSTLTIQRTQQEDSAVYLCASSPDAVMNTEAFFGQGTRLTVV.

The V gene is TRBV30, the J gene TRBJ2-7, with D perhaps matching TRBD1 or TRBD2 (5 bases each). V gave up 2 bases and J gave up 5 bases, with 13 bases separating them. The germline gives CDR1 GTSNPN, CDR2 SVGIG (reference sequence). The CDR3 totals 13 residues. This CDR3 is CAWSSRLGDEQYF. The CDR3 bases are TGTGCCTGGAGTTCCCGTCTGGGGGACGAGCAGTACTTC.

This clone has only a few counts. The gene calls are TRBV6-6 and TRBJ1-5; 9 positions agree with TRBD1. V lost 5 bases and J lost 4; bases outside the gene matches: 3. The germline V gene encodes CDR1 MNHNY and CDR2 SVGAGI (reference sequence). This CDR3 spans 14 amino acids. The CDR3 reads CASSQGTGNQPQHF. CDR3 bases: TGTGCCAGCAGTCAGGGGACAGGGAATCAGCCCCAGCATTTT.

The V and J genes are TRBV4-3 and TRBJ2-5; 9 bases are shared with TRBD1. This CDR3 comprises 13 residues. The V and J ends lost 3 bases and 6 bases, in that order; junction bases with no gene match: 2. The germline gives CDR1 LGHNA, CDR2 YSLEER. This CDR3 reads CASSQDRGQTQYF. The CDR3 bases are TGCGCCAGCAGCCAGGACAGGGGCCAGACCCAGTACTTC.

This chain links TRBV30 with TRBJ2-5; D is uncertain. V was cut by 3 bases and J by 1 base, with 6 bases left in between. The CDR3 loop spans 12 amino acids. Germline CDR1 and CDR2: GTSNPN and SVGIG (reference sequence). This CDR3 is CAWSPAQETQYF. The CDR3 DNA follows: TGTGCCTGGAGCCCGGCCCAAGAGACCCAGTACTTC.

The chain carries TRBV29-1 and TRBJ2-3; TRBD2 is a possible D gene (5 bases). Germline values: CDR1 SQVTM, CDR2 ANQGSEA. V was shortened by 4 bases and J by 3 bases, with 11 bases between the two germline ends. This CDR3 is built from 13 residues. CDR3 coding DNA: TGCAGCGTTGCATTACGGGGAACAGATACGCAGTATTTT. It is translated as CSVALRGTDTQYF.

The CDR3 region is CASSLGRGQETQYF. The CDR3 DNA reads TGTGCCAGCAGCTTAGGCAGGGGGCAAGAGACCCAGTACTTC. V and J are TRBV7-2 and TRBJ2-5; TRBD1 aligns across 7 bases. The CDR3 covers 14 residues. The V segment lost 1 base and the J segment 2 bases; nucleotides outside the gene matches: 1. The germline CDR1 and CDR2 sequences are SGHTA and FQGNSA.

This clone came up once. This chain links TRBV15 with TRBJ1-3; D may be TRBD1 (5 bases). The CDR3 length is 16 residues. CDR1 and CDR2 from the germline V gene are LNHNV and YYDKDF (reference sequence). The germline V and J ends were trimmed by 3 bases and 1 base, with 13 bases remaining between them. CDR3 nucleotide sequence: TGTGCCACCAGCAGTTCGGGACGGCGATCTGGAAACACCATATATTTT. It specifies CATSSSGRRSGNTIYF.

The V and J genes are TRBV5-1 and TRBJ2-6, with D possibly matching TRBD1 (6 bases). The germline CDR1 and CDR2 sequences are SGHRS and YFSETQ. The CDR3 is 15 amino acids. Trimming cost V 4 bases and J 0 bases, with 8 bases left between them. The CDR3 region has the DNA TGCGCCAGCAGCGAGGACAGCTCTGGGGCCAACGTCCTGACTTTC. It encodes CASSEDSSGANVLTF.

V gene TRBV25-1 combines with J gene TRBJ1-2; 7 bases fit TRBD1. The CDR3 is made up of 13 amino acids. Germline V lookup: CDR1 MGHDK, CDR2 SYGVNS. The V gene end was trimmed by 9 bases and the J gene end by 4 bases; junction bases not matched to a gene: 8. CDR3 sequence reads: CARVQGRAYGYTF. The CDR3 bases are TGTGCCAGGGTACAGGGGAGAGCCTATGGCTACACCTTC.

The chain links TRBV18 to TRBJ1-1, with 10 bases aligning to TRBD1. The germline V gene has CDR1 KGHSH and CDR2 LQKENI. The CDR3 runs 15 residues. The junction had 7 bases not matched to a gene; V was cut back by 4 bases and J by 5 bases. In DNA, the CDR3 is TGTGCCAGCTCACGACAGGGGGCTATGAGGACTGAAGCTTTCTTT. Its protein is CASSRQGAMRTEAFF.

The rearrangement joins TRBV2 to TRBJ2-3, with 9 bases identical to TRBD1. V shed 6 bases and J 3 bases; nucleotides not matched to a gene: 7. The CDR3 sequence is 15 residues long. The germline V gene encodes CDR1 SNHLY and CDR2 FYNNEI. CDR3: CASSGQGSRTDTQYF. CDR3 nucleotides: TGTGCCAGCAGCGGACAGGGGAGTAGGACAGATACGCAGTATTTT. The variable domain in full, completed from reference TRBV2 and TRBJ2-3, reads EPEVTQTPSHQVTQMGQEVILRCVPISNHLYFYWYRQILGQKVEFLVSFYNNEISEKSEIFDDQFSVERPDGSNFTLKIRSTKLEDSAMYFCASSGQGSRTDTQYFGPGTRLTVL.

The rearrangement uses TRBV6-6 and TRBJ1-3; the D is unclear. CDR3 length equals 15 residues. V was pared by 2 bases and J by 1 base, with 9 bases between. CDR1 is MNHNY and CDR2 is SVGAGI in the germline V gene (reference sequence). CDR3: CASSYAVTSGNTIYF. CDR3 DNA: TGTGCCAGCAGTTACGCGGTAACTTCTGGAAACACCATATATTTT.

The chain has TRBV29-1 and TRBJ2-3; D is perhaps TRBD1 (6 bases). The CDR3 runs 12 residues. Trimming removed 6 bases at V and 2 bases at J, with 9 bases between. CDR1 SQVTM and CDR2 ANQGSEA come from the germline V gene. CDR3 amino acids: CSVRDNTDTQYF. In nucleotides, the CDR3 is TGCAGCGTAAGGGACAACACAGATACGCAGTATTTT.

This clone was seen a handful of times. The rearrangement uses TRBV7-2 and TRBJ1-2; tentative D call: TRBD1 (6 bases). The CDR3 spans 14 residues. Deletions cut 5 bases from V and 5 bases from J, with 15 bases between. Per the germline V gene, CDR1 is SGHTA and CDR2 is FQGNSA. The CDR3 region is CASSPGGRDYGYTF. The CDR3 region has the DNA TGTGCCAGCAGCCCCGGGGGCAGGGATTATGGCTACACCTTC.

This clone was seen just once. This chain uses TRBV25-1 with TRBJ2-5; TRBD1 aligns across 9 bases. With V trimmed by 2 bases and J by 4 bases, 5 bases remained unmatched. In germline, CDR1 is MGHDK, CDR2 SYGVNS. The CDR3 is 15 amino acids. The CDR3 loop reads CASSENRGPGETQYF. The CDR3 DNA reads as TGTGCCAGCAGTGAAAACAGGGGGCCGGGAGAGACCCAGTACTTC. The full variable domain, its missing parts supplied by reference TRBV25-1 and TRBJ2-5, is EADIYQTPRYLVIGTGKKITLECSQTMGHDKMYWYQQDPGMELHLIHYSYGVNSTEKGDLSSESTVSRIRTEHFPLTLESARPSHTSQYLCASSENRGPGETQYFGPGTRLLVL.

About this clone: In the same sample, other DNA sequences code for this CDR3. V gene TRBV5-1 combines with J gene TRBJ1-1; D not certain. This CDR3 has 13 residues. The germline V gene has CDR1 SGHRS and CDR2 YFSETQ. V was shortened by 0 bases and J by 1 base, with 4 bases between the two germline ends. The CDR3 DNA reads TGCGCCAGCAGCTTGGAAGGGAACACTGAAGCTTTCTTT. Protein: CASSLEGNTEAFF.

The V gene is TRBV29-1, the J gene TRBJ2-7; possibly TRBD2 for D (5 bases). V was shortened by 7 bases and J by 6 bases, with 19 bases between the two germline ends. The germline V gene has CDR1 SQVTM and CDR2 ANQGSEA. The CDR3 runs to 13 residues. As DNA, the CDR3 is TGCAGCGCCGCGGAGGTTGTTGGCGGCGAGCAGTACTTC. Translating gives CSAAEVVGGEQYF.

This clone was picked up a small number of times. The chain carries TRBV9 and TRBJ1-3; D is unclear. The V end was cut by 2 bases, the J end by 0 bases, with 9 bases between. Germline CDR1 and CDR2: SGDLS and YYNGEE. The CDR3 sequence is 15 residues long. The CDR3 reads CASSVGRTSGNTIYF. Here the CDR3 DNA reads TGTGCCAGCAGCGTCGGACGGACCTCTGGAAACACCATATATTTT.

This clone turned up a few times. This chain links TRBV5-1 with TRBJ2-1; D perhaps matches TRBD1 (5 bases). The CDR3 loop spans 13 amino acids. Trimming removed 4 bases at V and 5 bases at J, with 10 bases between. In germline, CDR1 is SGHRS, CDR2 YFSETQ. CDR3 DNA: TGCGCCAGCAGCACCGCCAGGGACAATGAGCAGTTCTTC. Translated, it gives CASSTARDNEQFF. The complete variable domain, with remaining parts taken from reference TRBV5-1 and TRBJ2-1, reads KAGVTQTPRYLIKTRGQQVTLSCSPISGHRSVSWYQQTPGQGLQFLFEYFSETQRNKGNFPGRFSGRQFSNSRSEMNVSTLELGDSALYLCASSTARDNEQFFGPGTRLTVL.

This sequence joins TRBV15 and TRBJ1-1, with 9 bases aligning to TRBD1. There are 14 residues in the CDR3. V lost 9 bases, J lost 0 bases, and 5 bases stayed unmatched. Germline V CDR1 and CDR2: LNHNV, YYDKDF (reference sequence). The CDR3 coding sequence is TGTGCCACTGGGACAGGGTCCATGAACACTGAAGCTTTCTTT. It yields the protein CATGTGSMNTEAFF.

The genes are TRBV2 and TRBJ1-6; D is uncertain. V was pared by 7 bases and J by 7 bases, with 11 bases between. Germline CDR1 SNHLY, CDR2 FYNNEI. The CDR3 loop spans 13 amino acids. This chain's CDR3 is CASMVQLNSPLHF. CDR3 coding DNA: TGTGCCAGCATGGTCCAGTTAAATTCACCCCTCCACTTT.

Concerning this clone: The sample holds other DNA sequences that translate to the same CDR3. The chain joins TRBV7-2 to TRBJ1-2; TRBD1 agrees at 7 bases. The CDR3 consists of 13 residues. Germline trimming cut 6 bases from V and 3 bases from J; bases unmatched to any gene: 4. Germline loops: CDR1 SGHTA, CDR2 FQGNSA. The CDR3 spells CASSPRGDYGYTF. In nucleotides, the CDR3 is TGTGCCAGCAGTCCCAGGGGGGACTATGGCTACACCTTC.

This rearrangement joins TRBV20-1 to TRBJ1-2; D gene unclear. Germline assignment: CDR1 DFQATT and CDR2 SNEGSKA (reference sequence). V dropped 2 bases and J dropped 8 bases, with 9 bases sitting between them. This CDR3 is built from 11 residues. This CDR3 reads CSARRTEGYTF. The CDR3 nucleotides are TGCAGTGCTAGAAGGACGGAGGGCTACACCTTC.

CDR3 sequence reads: CSAADRKYGYTF. The CDR3 nucleotides read TGCAGCGCCGCTGACAGGAAATATGGCTACACCTTC. J is TRBJ1-2 and V is TRBV29-1, with D perhaps TRBD1 (6 bases). V was pared by 7 bases and J by 5 bases, with 14 bases between. The CDR3 contains 12 residues. Looked up from germline, CDR1 is SQVTM and CDR2 is ANQGSEA.

This clone was seen a few times. CDR3 sequence reads: CATSRDSRNYGYTF. As DNA, the CDR3 is TGTGCCACCAGCAGAGATTCAAGGAACTATGGCTACACCTTC. This rearrangement joins TRBV15 to TRBJ1-2; unclear D gene. The CDR3 consists of 14 residues. V shed 0 bases and J shed 2 bases, with 7 bases lying between them. From germline, CDR1 is LNHNV and CDR2 YYDKDF (reference sequence).

This clone came up a few times. The V gene is TRBV7-2, the J gene TRBJ2-7; 7 positions agree with TRBD1. J gave up 3 bases and V 2 bases, and 7 bases lay outside the gene matches. Per germline, CDR1 SGHTA and CDR2 FQGNSA. The CDR3 runs 15 residues. The CDR3 loop is CASSLSGQGVYEQYF. Here the CDR3 DNA reads TGTGCCAGCAGCTTATCGGGGCAGGGGGTCTACGAGCAGTACTTC.